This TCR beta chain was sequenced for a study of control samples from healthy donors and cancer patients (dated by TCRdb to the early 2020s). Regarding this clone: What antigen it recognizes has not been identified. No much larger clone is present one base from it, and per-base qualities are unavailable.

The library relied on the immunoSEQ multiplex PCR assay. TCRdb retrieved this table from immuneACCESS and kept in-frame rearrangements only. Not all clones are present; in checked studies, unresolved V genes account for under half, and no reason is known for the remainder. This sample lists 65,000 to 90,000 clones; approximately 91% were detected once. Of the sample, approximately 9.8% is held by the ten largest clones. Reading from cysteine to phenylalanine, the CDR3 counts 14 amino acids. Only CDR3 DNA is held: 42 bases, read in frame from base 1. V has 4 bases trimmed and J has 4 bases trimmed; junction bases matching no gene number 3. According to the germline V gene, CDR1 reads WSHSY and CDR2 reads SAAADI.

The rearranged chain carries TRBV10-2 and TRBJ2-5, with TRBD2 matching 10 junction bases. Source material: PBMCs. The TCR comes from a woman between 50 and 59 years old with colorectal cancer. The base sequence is TGCGCCAGCAGTGCCAGCGGGGGGGCAGAGACCCAGTACTTC. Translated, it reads CASSASGGAETQYF.